The 10 T cell receptor beta chains presented below share a single source sample, sequenced in a study of early T cells in non-severe SARS-CoV-2 infection. MiXCR, run by TCRdb on the 5' RACE reads, gives a single entry per CDR3 protein. The repertoire holds 45,000 to 65,000 distinct CDR3 sequences, with about 9.7% as singletons. Sequencing was carried out using whole blood. The receptors originated from an adult who was a healthcare worker with PCR-confirmed SARS-CoV-2 infection or an uninfected control (not recorded which).

V and J are TRBV18 and TRBJ1-4, with D unclear. V was clipped by 3 bases and J by 5 bases, with 10 bases between them. CDR1 KGHSH and CDR2 LQKENI come from the germline V gene. CDR3 length: 14 amino acids. In DNA, the CDR3 is TGTGCCAGCTCACCGGACGGTCTAAATGAAAAACTGTTTTTT. Amino acid sequence: CASSPDGLNEKLFF.

This clonotype was seen repeatedly, ten times or more. This chain links TRBV3-1 with TRBJ2-7; D is undetermined. This CDR3 spans 16 amino acids. Germline-derived CDR1 and CDR2 are LGHDT and YNNKEL (reference sequence). The V end lost 0 bases, the J end lost 0 bases, and 12 bases lay between the germline ends. In DNA form, the CDR3 reads TGTGCCAGCAGCCAAGAAATATCACAGCTCTCCTACGAGCAGTACTTC. Protein: CASSQEISQLSYEQYF.

This clonotype showed up many times. The chain recombines TRBV7-9 with TRBJ2-1, with D possibly being TRBD2 (6 bases). The CDR3 is 16 residues long. The V end lost 4 bases, the J end lost 2 bases, and 15 bases lay between the germline ends. Germline-derived CDR1 and CDR2 are SEHNR and FQNEAQ (reference sequence). CDR3 sequence reads: CASSSLPGLPYNEQFF. As DNA, the CDR3 is TGTGCCAGCAGCTCCTTACCGGGACTGCCCTACAATGAGCAGTTCTTC.

The sample holds many counts of this clonotype. CDR3 sequence reads: CASNHGTGGSSQPQHF. Written as DNA, the CDR3 is TGTGCCAGTAACCACGGGACAGGGGGTTCGTCTCAGCCCCAGCATTTT. The chain joins TRBV19 to TRBJ1-5; 11 nucleotides agree with TRBD1. The germline V gene has CDR1 LNHDA and CDR2 SQIVND (reference sequence). V was pared by 7 bases and J by 6 bases, with 11 bases of the junction left unmatched. This CDR3 is 16 amino acids long.

This clonotype was observed a handful of times. This chain joins TRBV29-1 and TRBJ2-7; no clear D gene. In germline, CDR1 is SQVTM, CDR2 ANQGSEA. The CDR3 sequence is 12 residues long. V shed 4 bases and J shed 2 bases, with 9 bases lying between them. The CDR3 reads CSVVVSAYEQYF. The CDR3 DNA reads as TGCAGCGTTGTAGTTTCAGCCTACGAGCAGTACTTC.

This clonotype was recorded many times. The V and J genes are TRBV7-2 and TRBJ2-2, with D maybe TRBD1 (6 bases). The CDR3 runs to 16 residues. Trimming shortened V by 1 base and J by 2 bases, and 11 bases separated the two germline ends. Per germline, CDR1 SGHTA and CDR2 FQGNSA. CDR3 sequence reads: CASSLGQGFNTGELFF. CDR3 coding DNA: TGTGCCAGCAGCTTAGGGCAGGGGTTTAACACCGGGGAGCTGTTTTTT.

The V and J genes are TRBV20-1 and TRBJ2-1, with a weak D call TRBD2 (6 bases). Germline V gene sequence: CDR1 DFQATT, CDR2 SNEGSKA (reference sequence). There are 12 residues in the CDR3. Trimming shortened V by 4 bases and J by 6 bases, and 10 bases separated the two germline ends. CDR3 amino acids: CSANRESNEQFF. The CDR3 DNA is TGCAGTGCTAACCGGGAGAGCAATGAGCAGTTCTTC.

The chain joins TRBV20-1 to TRBJ2-2; 7 bases align to TRBD2. The V and J ends lost 6 bases and 5 bases, in that order; junction bases with no gene match: 12. Germline CDR1 reads DFQATT; CDR2 reads SNEGSKA (reference sequence). There are 15 residues in the CDR3. CDR3 protein: CSALRTRSSTGELFF. The CDR3 DNA reads TGCAGTGCCCTTCGGACTAGGTCGAGTACCGGGGAGCTGTTTTTT.

A single count supports this clonotype. This could be a read error, since a much larger clone is one nucleotide away. The rearrangement joins TRBV27 to TRBJ1-1, with D perhaps matching TRBD1 (6 bases). This CDR3 region has 15 residues. The germline gives CDR1 MNHEY, CDR2 SMNVEV (reference sequence). Written as DNA, the CDR3 is TGTGCCAGCAGTTTAAGCTACGACGGGGGCACTGAAGCTTACTTT. It codes for CASSLSYDGGTEAYF.

This clonotype was picked up many times. This CDR3 is CASSLGGYGTGAARGTGELFF. CDR3 nucleotide sequence: TGTGCCAGCAGTTTAGGGGGCTATGGGACAGGGGCCGCCCGGGGCACCGGGGAGCTGTTTTTT. The chain couples TRBV27 to TRBJ2-2; 10 bases are a match to TRBD1. V shed 2 bases, J shed 4 bases, and the junction held 19 bases outside the gene matches. The germline gives CDR1 MNHEY, CDR2 SMNVEV (reference sequence). This CDR3 contains 21 residues.